This note documents a single T cell receptor (beta chain) sequence. The V segment lost 4 bases and the J segment 4 bases; nucleotides outside the gene matches: 6. Germline V gene data show CDR1 as MNHEY and CDR2 as SVGAGI. This CDR3 is 16 amino acids long. The entry originates in a study of control samples from healthy donors and cancer patients. Produced via immunoSEQ multiplex PCR; TCRdb's table is partial and in-frame only. The data contain approximately 40,000 clones, 90% to 95% of them singletons. The sequence came from a woman aged 45-65 years in good health. Sequenced input: blood. The chain is built from TRBV6-5 and TRBJ2-3, with 12 bases that match TRBD2. CDR3 coding DNA: TGTGCCAGCAGTTCCCGGACTAGCGGGGACGCAGATACGCAGTATTTT. Its translation is CASSSRTSGDADTQYF.